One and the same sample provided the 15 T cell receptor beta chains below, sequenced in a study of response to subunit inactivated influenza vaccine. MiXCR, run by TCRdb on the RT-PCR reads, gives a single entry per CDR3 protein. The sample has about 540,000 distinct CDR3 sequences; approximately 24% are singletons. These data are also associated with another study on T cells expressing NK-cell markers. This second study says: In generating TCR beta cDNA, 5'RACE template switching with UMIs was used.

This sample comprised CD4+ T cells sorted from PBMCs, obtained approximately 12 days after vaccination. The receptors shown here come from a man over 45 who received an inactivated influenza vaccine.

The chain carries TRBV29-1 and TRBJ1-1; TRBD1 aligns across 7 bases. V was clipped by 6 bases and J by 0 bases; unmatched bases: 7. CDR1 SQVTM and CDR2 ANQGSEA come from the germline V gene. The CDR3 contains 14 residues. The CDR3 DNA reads TGCAGCGTCCTGGGACAGAACTTGAACACTGAAGCTTTCTTT. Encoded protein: CSVLGQNLNTEAFF.

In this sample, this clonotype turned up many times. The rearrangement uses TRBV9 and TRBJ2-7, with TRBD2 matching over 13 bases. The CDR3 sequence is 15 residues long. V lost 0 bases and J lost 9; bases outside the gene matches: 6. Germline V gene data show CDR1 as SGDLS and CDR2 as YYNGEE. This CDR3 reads CASSVDGTSGNWQYF. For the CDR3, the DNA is TGTGCCAGCAGCGTAGATGGGACTAGCGGGAATTGGCAGTACTTC.

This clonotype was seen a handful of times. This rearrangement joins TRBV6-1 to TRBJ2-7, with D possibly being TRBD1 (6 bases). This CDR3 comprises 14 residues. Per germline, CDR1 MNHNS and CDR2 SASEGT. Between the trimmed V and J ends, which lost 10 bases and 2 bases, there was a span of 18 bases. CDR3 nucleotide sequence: TGTGCCACCCGGACATACAGGGTCACCTACGAGCAGTACTTC. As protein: CATRTYRVTYEQYF.

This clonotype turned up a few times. Written as DNA, the CDR3 is TGTGCCAGCAGTCAAGACAGGGTAGCTAACTATGGCTACACCTTC. Protein sequence: CASSQDRVANYGYTF. This sequence joins TRBV6-1 and TRBJ1-2; 7 bases fit TRBD1. Germline values: CDR1 MNHNS, CDR2 SASEGT. The CDR3 is 15 amino acids. Losses at the gene ends were 5 bases for V and 0 bases for J; bases not matched to a gene: 6.

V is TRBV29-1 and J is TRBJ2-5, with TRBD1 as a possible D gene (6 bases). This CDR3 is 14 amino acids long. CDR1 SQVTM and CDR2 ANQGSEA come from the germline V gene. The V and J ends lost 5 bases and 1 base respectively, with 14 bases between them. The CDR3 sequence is CSVSPSTGQETQYF. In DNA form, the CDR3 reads TGCAGCGTTTCTCCCTCGACAGGCCAAGAGACCCAGTACTTC.

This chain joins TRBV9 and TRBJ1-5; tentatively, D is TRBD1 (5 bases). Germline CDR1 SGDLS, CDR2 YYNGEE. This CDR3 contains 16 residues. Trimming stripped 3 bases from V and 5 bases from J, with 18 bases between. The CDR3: CASSAGVGVFDQPQHF. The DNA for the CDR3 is TGTGCCAGCAGCGCGGGGGTGGGGGTATTCGATCAGCCCCAGCATTTT.

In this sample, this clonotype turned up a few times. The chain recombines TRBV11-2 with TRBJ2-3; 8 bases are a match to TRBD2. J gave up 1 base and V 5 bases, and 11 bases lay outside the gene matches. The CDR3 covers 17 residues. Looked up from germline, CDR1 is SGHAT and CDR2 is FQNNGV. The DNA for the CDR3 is TGTGCCAGCAGCGTTAATAGCGGGACGGGCGGCACAGATACGCAGTATTTT. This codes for CASSVNSGTGGTDTQYF.

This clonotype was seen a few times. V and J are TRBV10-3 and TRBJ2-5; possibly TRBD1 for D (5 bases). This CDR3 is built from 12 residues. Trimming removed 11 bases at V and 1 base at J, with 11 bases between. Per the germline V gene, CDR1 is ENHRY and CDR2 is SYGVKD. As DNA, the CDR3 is TGTGCCGTGGGGCTATCCCAAGAGACCCAGTACTTC. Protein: CAVGLSQETQYF.

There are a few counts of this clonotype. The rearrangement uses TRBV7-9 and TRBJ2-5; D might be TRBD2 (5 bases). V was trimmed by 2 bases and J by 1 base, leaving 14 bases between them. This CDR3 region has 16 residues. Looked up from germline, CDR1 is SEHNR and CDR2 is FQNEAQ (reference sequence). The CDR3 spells CASSLLGRGIQETQYF. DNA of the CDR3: TGTGCCAGCAGCTTATTGGGCCGGGGAATCCAAGAGACCCAGTACTTC.

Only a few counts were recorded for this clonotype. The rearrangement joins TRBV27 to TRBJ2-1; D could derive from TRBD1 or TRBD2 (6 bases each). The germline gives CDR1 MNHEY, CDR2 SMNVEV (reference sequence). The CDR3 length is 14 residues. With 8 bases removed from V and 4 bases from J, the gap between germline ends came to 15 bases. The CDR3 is CASRGPGPYNEQFF. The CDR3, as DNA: TGTGCCAGCCGGGGGCCGGGCCCTTACAATGAGCAGTTCTTC.

CDR3 region: CSARDPSTETQYF. CDR3 in DNA: TGCAGTGCTAGAGACCCATCGACGGAGACCCAGTACTTC. The chain couples TRBV20-1 to TRBJ2-5; no clear D. Trimming pared 0 bases from V and 5 bases from J, leaving 10 bases between. CDR1 and CDR2 from the germline V gene are DFQATT and SNEGSKA (reference sequence). The CDR3 is 13 amino acids.

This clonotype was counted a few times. CDR3 in DNA: TGTGCCAGCAGTAGCCCCCGGGGGATAACTAATGAAAAACTGTTTTTT. This codes for CASSSPRGITNEKLFF. The chain recombines TRBV28 with TRBJ1-4; maybe TRBD1 (5 bases). The V end lost 5 bases, the J end lost 1 base, and 14 bases lay between the germline ends. The germline V gene has CDR1 MDHEN and CDR2 SYDVKM. This CDR3 contains 16 residues.

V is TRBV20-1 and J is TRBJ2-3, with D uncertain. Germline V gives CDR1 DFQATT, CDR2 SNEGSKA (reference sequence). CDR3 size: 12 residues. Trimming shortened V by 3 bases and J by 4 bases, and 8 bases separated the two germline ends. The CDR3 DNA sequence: TGCAGTGCTAGTCTAGAGGCAGATACGCAGTATTTT. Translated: CSASLEADTQYF.

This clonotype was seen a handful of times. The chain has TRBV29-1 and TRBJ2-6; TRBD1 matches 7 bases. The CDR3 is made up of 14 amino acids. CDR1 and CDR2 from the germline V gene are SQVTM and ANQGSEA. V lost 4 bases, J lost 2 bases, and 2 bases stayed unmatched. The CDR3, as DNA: TGCAGCGTTGGGGACAGCACTGGGGCCAACGTCCTGACTTTC. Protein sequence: CSVGDSTGANVLTF.

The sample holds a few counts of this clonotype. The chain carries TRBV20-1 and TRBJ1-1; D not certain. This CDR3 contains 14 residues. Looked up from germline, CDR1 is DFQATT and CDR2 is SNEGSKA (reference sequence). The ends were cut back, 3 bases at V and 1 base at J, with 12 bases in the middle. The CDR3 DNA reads TGCAGTGCTAGCTTCGGACGGACGAACACTGAAGCTTTCTTT. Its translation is CSASFGRTNTEAFF.